The TCR beta chain under discussion was sequenced for a study of identical twins. In its sample, this clonotype was seen a few times. Its matching antigen is unknown. With 3 bases removed from V and 7 bases from J, the gap between germline ends came to 10 bases. The germline CDR1 and CDR2 sequences are SGHRS and YFSETQ. This CDR3 has 13 residues. Template switching supplied a universal primer site; unique molecular identifiers were carried on the cDNA. TCRdb passed the 5' RACE reads through MiXCR, listing each CDR3 protein once. The sample contains hundreds of thousands of distinct CDR3 sequences, under 9% of which appear only once. Study-level points and caveats: Memory repertoires lacked the insertion deficit that abundant cord blood beta clonotypes showed.

All of the donors were Caucasians in good health. The same sample was also studied in work on yellow fever vaccine responses in identical twins. As that study records: The T cell response to vaccination in identical twins was reportedly partly convergent and partly personalized.

The chain links TRBV5-1 to TRBJ2-2; a weak D match, TRBD2 (6 bases). The specimen was PBMCs. The sequence was obtained from a woman between 18 and 30 years old in good health. CDR3 nucleotides: TGCGCCAGCAGCTGGACTAATGACGGGGAGCTGTTTTTT. It specifies CASSWTNDGELFF. Variable domain in full (rest from reference TRBV5-1 and TRBJ2-2): KAGVTQTPRYLIKTRGQQVTLSCSPISGHRSVSWYQQTPGQGLQFLFEYFSETQRNKGNFPGRFSGRQFSNSRSEMNVSTLELGDSALYLCASSWTNDGELFFGEGSRLTVL.